This is a list of T cell receptor beta chains from one sample in a study of cytomegalovirus exposure and HLA in healthy donors. The data were produced by immunoSEQ multiplex PCR, yet TCRdb's version contains in-frame clones alone and is incomplete. The sample lists some 180,000 clones; roughly 80% were seen once. What was sequenced was PBMCs. These receptors were obtained from a girl aged 5 to 17 in good health and CMV-seropositive. The conserved cysteine and the conserved F or W are not part of the CDR3 here.

TRBJ2-1	TRBV7-9	ASSSLGGTYEQF
TRBJ1-1	TRBV9	ASSVVEGEAF
TRBJ1-2	TRBV14	ASSPLSGGVGYGYT
TRBJ2-1	TRBV30	AWRLAGGLGHEQF
TRBJ1-4	TRBV4-1	ASREGTTNEKLF
TRBJ1-1	TRBV6-5	ASSYATGMNTEAF
TRBJ1-4	TRBV4-2	ASSQDLLRQGDEKLF
TRBJ1-2	TRBV19	ASSIRSPGGTYGYT
TRBJ2-2	TRBV13	ASSLNIGELF
TRBJ2-2	TRBV7-2	ASSSARGLSGELF
TRBJ2-6	TRBV27	ASSSGRGWGANVLT
TRBJ2-3	TRBV7-9	ASSLARLAADTQY
TRBJ2-5	TRBV18	ASSPGWQETQY
TRBJ1-3	TRBV5-1	ASSSGDREDTIY
TRBJ2-7	TRBV15	ATSRVGTSSHEQY
TRBJ1-5	TRBV27	ASSPVGGRFAFVGNQPQH
TRBJ2-7	TRBV18	ASSPPSAEQY
TRBJ2-2	TRBV6-4	ASSAQGTGELF
TRBJ2-3	TRBV6-5	ASSGLAGSDTQY
TRBJ2-3	TRBV5-1	ASSSSGSGTDTQY
TRBJ2-3	TRBV11-2	ASYDRGGGPTDTQY
TRBJ1-1	TRBV7-9	ASSYQQANTEAF
TRBJ1-2	TRBV6-4	ASSDSEGYGYT
TRBJ2-7	TRBV5-1	ASSLENRVDEQY
TRBJ2-5	TRBV6-7	ASSEREEAETQY
TRBJ2-5	TRBV5-6	ASSVQLSGRLETQY